This is a list of T cell receptor beta chains from one sample in a study of long-term antiretroviral therapy in people with HIV. Sequencing was performed with immunoSEQ multiplex PCR; in TCRdb, only in-frame clones are kept and a portion is missing. Among more than 20,000 clones listed, approximately 86% were seen once. The sample in question was unsorted PBMCs, obtained roughly 4 years after starting antiretroviral therapy. These receptors all come from a man younger than 30 with HIV. CDR3s include the opening cysteine and the closing phenylalanine or tryptophan. The D gene is left open where the match is weak. Some rows have no size entry. The others give once, few or many, or a class for an expanded clone.

clone_size d_call j_call v_call cdr3_aa cdr3_nt
once TRBD2 TRBJ2-5 TRBV2 CASSKPGGGRETQYF TGTGCCAGCAGTAAGCCGGGCGGGGGTAGGGAGACCCAGTACTTC
NA NA TRBJ1-1 TRBV30 CAWQGRTEAFF TGTGCCTGGCAAGGGCGGACTGAAGCTTTCTTT
NA NA TRBJ2-5 TRBV5-1 CASSLGPQETQYF TGCGCCAGCAGCTTGGGACCCCAAGAGACCCAGTACTTC
NA NA TRBJ2-2 TRBV2 CASTGVYTGELFF TGTGCCAGCACTGGGGTTTACACCGGGGAGCTGTTTTTT
NA NA TRBJ1-5 TRBV7-9 CASSLVGNQPQHF TGTGCCAGCAGCTTAGTAGGGAATCAGCCCCAGCATTTT
NA NA TRBJ2-1 TRBV7-2 CASSLSGQLANEQFF TGTGCCAGCAGCTTAAGCGGCCAGTTGGCTAATGAGCAGTTCTTC
NA NA TRBJ1-3 TRBV10-3 CAIGEGSLSGNTIYF TGTGCCATAGGGGAGGGCTCCCTCTCTGGAAACACCATATATTTT
NA NA TRBJ1-2 TRBV7-9 CASSLAAANYGYTF TGTGCCAGCAGCTTAGCGGCAGCCAACTATGGCTACACCTTC
NA TRBD2 TRBJ2-1 TRBV2 CASPARGGGASEQFF TGTGCCAGCCCTGCCCGAGGCGGGGGGGCCAGTGAGCAGTTCTTC
once TRBD1 TRBJ2-2 TRBV7-7 CASSLSGPGQGRNTGELFF TGTGCTAGCAGCTTATCAGGACCGGGACAGGGGAGGAACACCGGGGAGCTGTTTTTT
NA NA TRBJ1-1 TRBV6-1 CASSTDGDTEAFF TGTGCCAGCAGTACCGACGGGGACACTGAAGCTTTCTTT
NA TRBD1 TRBJ1-2 TRBV6-5 CASRTPRQGSYGYTF TGTGCCAGCAGGACCCCTAGACAGGGAAGCTATGGCTACACCTTC
NA NA TRBJ2-2 TRBV15 CATSSGTATGELFF TGTGCCACCAGCAGCGGGACGGCCACCGGGGAGCTGTTTTTT
NA NA TRBJ1-1 TRBV19 CASSGVNTEAFF TGTGCCAGTAGTGGAGTGAACACTGAAGCTTTCTTT
NA TRBD1 TRBJ1-3 TRBV28 CASRSTGGKDTIYF TGTGCCAGCAGATCAACAGGGGGAAAGGACACCATATATTTT
NA NA TRBJ1-4 TRBV15 CATSAGLANEKLFF TGTGCCACCAGCGCAGGGCTGGCTAATGAAAAACTGTTTTTT
NA NA TRBJ2-3 TRBV11-3 CASSFPGGDTQYF TGTGCCAGCAGCTTCCCTGGGGGGGATACGCAGTATTTT
NA NA TRBJ2-3 TRBV28 CASSLSGADTQYF TGTGCCAGCAGTTTATCGGGGGCAGATACGCAGTATTTT
NA NA TRBJ2-5 TRBV29-1 CSVPDSQETQYF TGCAGCGTTCCGGACAGCCAAGAGACCCAGTACTTC
NA NA TRBJ1-4 TRBV18 CASSPNPSGFGKLFF TGTGCCAGCTCACCTAACCCGTCCGGGTTCGGAAAACTGTTTTTT
NA NA TRBJ1-2 TRBV7-9 CASSLSGYGYTF TGTGCCAGCAGCTTATCTGGGTATGGCTACACCTTC
NA TRBD1 TRBJ2-7 TRBV6-5 CASRYGTGASYEQYF TGTGCCAGCAGGTACGGGACAGGGGCATCCTACGAGCAGTACTTC
NA NA TRBJ1-1 TRBV19 CASSDRLHMNTEAFF TGTGCCAGTAGCGACAGGCTCCACATGAACACTGAAGCTTTCTTT
NA NA TRBJ2-7 TRBV10-1 CASSGRASSYEQYF TGCGCCAGCAGTGGAAGGGCGAGCTCCTACGAGCAGTACTTC
once TRBD2 TRBJ2-1 TRBV19 CASAYSGATSYNEQFF TGTGCCAGTGCATACAGCGGGGCGACCTCCTACAATGAGCAGTTCTTC
NA TRBD1 TRBJ2-3 TRBV6-5 CASSTGTGGRDTQYF TGTGCCAGCAGTACCGGGACAGGGGGCAGAGATACGCAGTATTTT
NA TRBD1 TRBJ2-6 TRBV28 CASSLLRTGSPGANVLTF TGTGCCAGCAGCTTACTGCGGACAGGGAGTCCTGGGGCCAACGTCCTGACTTTC
NA NA TRBJ2-1 TRBV6-5 CASSYSDLAEQFF TGTGCCAGCAGTTACTCGGACCTTGCTGAGCAGTTCTTC
NA NA TRBJ2-5 TRBV10-3 CAISEGPHKTQYF TGTGCCATCAGTGAGGGTCCACATAAGACCCAGTACTTC
NA TRBD1 TRBJ2-5 TRBV6-1 CASRKDRVVETQYF TGTGCCAGCAGAAAAGACAGGGTCGTAGAGACCCAGTACTTC
NA NA TRBJ2-5 TRBV19 CAIRGGETQYF TGTGCCATTAGAGGAGGAGAGACCCAGTACTTC
NA NA TRBJ2-7 TRBV4-2 CASSPLIAAAEQYF TGTGCCAGCAGCCCCCTTATAGCGGCAGCGGAGCAGTACTTC
NA NA TRBJ1-5 TRBV2 CASSEAFGFLPQHF TGTGCCAGCAGTGAAGCCTTCGGGTTTTTGCCCCAGCATTTT
NA NA TRBJ1-6 TRBV5-1 CASSSQPDTNSPLHF TGCGCCAGCAGCTCCCAGCCGGACACTAATTCACCCCTCCACTTT
NA TRBD1 TRBJ1-6 TRBV15 CATSRWTGDNSPLHF TGTGCCACCAGCAGGTGGACAGGGGATAATTCACCCCTCCACTTT
NA NA TRBJ2-5 TRBV29-1 CSVYRGGETQYF TGCAGCGTTTACAGGGGAGGGGAGACCCAGTACTTC
NA NA TRBJ1-1 TRBV28 CAIFDGEPYTEAFF TGTGCCATCTTCGATGGGGAGCCTTACACTGAAGCTTTCTTT
NA TRBD1 TRBJ2-3 TRBV28 CATLTGTGGEASTDTQYF TGTGCCACCCTCACCGGGACAGGGGGGGAGGCTAGCACAGATACGCAGTATTTT
NA TRBD2 TRBJ2-1 TRBV27 CASSPPGLAGGQFF TGTGCCAGCAGCCCCCCGGGACTAGCGGGGGGGCAGTTCTTC
NA NA TRBJ1-5 TRBV9 CASSVFGNPGQPQHF TGTGCCAGCAGCGTATTCGGTAACCCAGGGCAGCCCCAGCATTTT
NA NA TRBJ1-4 TRBV19 CASSLQGRLTGNEKLFF TGTGCCAGTAGTCTCCAGGGAAGGCTAACCGGGAATGAAAAACTGTTTTTT